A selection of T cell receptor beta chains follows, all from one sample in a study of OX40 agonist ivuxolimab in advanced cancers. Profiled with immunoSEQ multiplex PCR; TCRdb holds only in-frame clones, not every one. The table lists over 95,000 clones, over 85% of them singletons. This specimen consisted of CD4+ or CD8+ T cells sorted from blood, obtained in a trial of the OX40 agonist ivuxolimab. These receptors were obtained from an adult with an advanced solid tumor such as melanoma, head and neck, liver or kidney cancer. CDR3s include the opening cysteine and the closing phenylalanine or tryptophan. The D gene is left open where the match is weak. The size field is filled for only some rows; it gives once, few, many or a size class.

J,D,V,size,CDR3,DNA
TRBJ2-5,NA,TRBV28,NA,CASSSKGGQETQYF,TGTGCCAGCAGTTCCAAGGGGGGCCAAGAGACCCAGTACTTC
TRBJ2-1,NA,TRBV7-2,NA,CASSLGLGDPAQFF,TGTGCCAGCAGCTTAGGGTTGGGGGACCCGGCCCAGTTCTTC
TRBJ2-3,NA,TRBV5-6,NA,CASTVITTQYF,TGTGCCAGCACCGTGATCACCACGCAGTATTTT
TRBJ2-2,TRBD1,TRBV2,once,CASMGTGRTGELFF,TGTGCCAGCATGGGGACAGGGAGAACCGGGGAGCTGTTTTTT
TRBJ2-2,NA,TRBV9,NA,CASSVAGNTGELFF,TGTGCCAGCAGCGTGGCGGGGAACACCGGGGAGCTGTTTTTT
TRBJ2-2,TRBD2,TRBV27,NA,CASSWGLAGGSGGELFF,TGTGCCAGCAGTTGGGGACTAGCGGGGGGTTCGGGCGGGGAGCTGTTTTTT
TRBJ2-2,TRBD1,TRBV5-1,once,CASSLATGANTGELFF,TGCGCCAGCAGCTTGGCGACAGGGGCTAACACCGGGGAGCTGTTTTTT
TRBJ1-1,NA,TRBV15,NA,CATSRPPGGHTEAFF,TGTGCCACCAGCAGACCCCCCGGGGGGCATACTGAAGCTTTCTTT
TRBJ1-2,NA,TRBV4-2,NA,CASSQEQGLTPNGYTF,TGTGCCAGCAGCCAAGAACAGGGTTTAACCCCTAATGGCTACACCTTC
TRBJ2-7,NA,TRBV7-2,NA,CASSLLKGATYEQYF,TGTGCCAGCAGCTTATTAAAAGGGGCGACCTACGAGCAGTACTTC
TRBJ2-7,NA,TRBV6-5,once,CASSYSSADYYEQYF,TGTGCCAGCAGTTACAGTAGCGCAGACTACTACGAGCAGTACTTC
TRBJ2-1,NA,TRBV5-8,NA,CASSFPGHNNEQFF,TGTGCCAGCAGCTTCCCGGGACATAACAATGAGCAGTTCTTC
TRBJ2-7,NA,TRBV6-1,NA,CASSESSSGNLYEQYF,TGTGCCAGCAGTGAAAGTTCTTCAGGTAATCTCTACGAGCAGTACTTC
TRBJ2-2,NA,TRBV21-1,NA,CASSKAQGNTGELFF,TGTGCCAGCAGCAAAGCCCAGGGGAACACCGGGGAGCTGTTTTTT
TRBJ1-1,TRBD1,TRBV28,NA,CASTPLGQVNTEAFF,TGTGCCAGCACGCCCCTGGGACAGGTAAACACTGAAGCTTTCTTT
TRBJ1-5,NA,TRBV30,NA,CAWSEKGSNQPQHF,TGTGCCTGGAGTGAAAAGGGCAGCAATCAGCCCCAGCATTTT
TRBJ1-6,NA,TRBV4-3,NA,CASGSSYNSPLHF,TGCGCCAGCGGCAGCTCCTATAATTCACCCCTCCACTTT
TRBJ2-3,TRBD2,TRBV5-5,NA,CASSLFGLAGSTDTQYF,TGTGCCAGCAGCCTTTTCGGACTAGCGGGGAGCACAGATACGCAGTATTTT
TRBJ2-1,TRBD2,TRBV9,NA,CASSPTSGVSVQFF,TGTGCCAGCAGCCCGACTAGCGGGGTCTCTGTGCAGTTCTTC
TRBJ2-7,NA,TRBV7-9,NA,CASSGRDTTYEQYF,TGTGCCAGCAGCGGACGGGACACTACCTACGAGCAGTACTTC
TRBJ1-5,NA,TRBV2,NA,CASNPENQPQHF,TGTGCCAGCAATCCAGAGAATCAGCCCCAGCATTTT
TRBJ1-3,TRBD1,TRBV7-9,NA,CASSLGGQGDTIYF,TGTGCCAGCAGCTTAGGGGGACAGGGAGACACCATATATTTT
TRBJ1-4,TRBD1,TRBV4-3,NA,CASSQGGGLPGQINEKLFF,TGCGCCAGCAGCCAAGGGGGAGGGCTGCCGGGACAGATTAATGAAAAACTGTTTTTT
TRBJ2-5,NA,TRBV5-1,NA,CASSLARETQYF,TGCGCCAGCAGCTTGGCCAGGGAGACCCAGTACTTC
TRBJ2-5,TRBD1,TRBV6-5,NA,CASSRDRGGETQYF,TGTGCCAGCAGCCGAGACAGGGGGGGAGAGACCCAGTACTTC
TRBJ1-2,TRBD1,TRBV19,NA,CASSMGQLGPYGYTF,TGTGCCAGTAGTATGGGACAGTTGGGGCCATATGGCTACACCTTC
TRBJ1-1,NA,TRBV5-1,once,CASRWGDTEAFF,TGCGCCAGCAGGTGGGGCGACACTGAAGCTTTCTTT
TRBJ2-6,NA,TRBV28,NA,CASSLWVQHSGANVLTF,TGTGCCAGCAGTTTATGGGTGCAGCACTCTGGGGCCAACGTCCTGACTTTC
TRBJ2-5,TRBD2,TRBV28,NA,CASSTSGGVKTQYF,TGTGCCAGTTCGACTAGCGGGGGGGTAAAGACCCAGTACTTC
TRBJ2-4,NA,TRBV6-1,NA,CASSEALRVTSIQYF,TGTGCCAGCAGTGAAGCGCTTCGGGTAACGTCCATTCAGTACTTC
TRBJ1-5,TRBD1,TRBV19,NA,CASKLGTGQGIYSNQPQHF,TGTGCCAGTAAACTAGGGACCGGACAGGGAATTTATAGCAATCAGCCCCAGCATTTT
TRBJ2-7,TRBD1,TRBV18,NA,CASSPPAQGVYEQYF,TGTGCCAGCTCACCACCGGCTCAGGGGGTATACGAGCAGTACTTC
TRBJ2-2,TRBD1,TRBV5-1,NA,CASSLQPTGDSGELFF,TGCGCCAGCAGCTTGCAACCCACAGGGGATTCCGGGGAGCTGTTTTTT
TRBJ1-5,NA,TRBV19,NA,CATQSPSQPQHF,TGTGCCACCCAATCCCCCAGTCAGCCCCAGCATTTT
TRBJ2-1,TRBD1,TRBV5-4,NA,CASSLGTGSYNEQFF,TGTGCCAGCAGCTTAGGGACAGGGTCCTACAATGAGCAGTTCTTC
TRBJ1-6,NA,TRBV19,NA,CASRPQGFGSPLHF,TGTGCCAGTAGACCGCAGGGGTTCGGTTCACCCCTCCACTTT
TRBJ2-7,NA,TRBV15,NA,CAASRTGSSYEQYF,TGTGCCGCCAGCAGGACGGGGAGCTCCTACGAGCAGTACTTC
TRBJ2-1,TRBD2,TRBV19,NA,CASEGLAGYEQFF,TGTGCCAGCGAGGGGTTAGCGGGCTATGAGCAGTTCTTC
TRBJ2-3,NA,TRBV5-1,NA,CASSPGPSTDTQYF,TGCGCCAGCAGCCCCGGACCTAGCACAGATACGCAGTATTTT
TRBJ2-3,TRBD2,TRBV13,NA,CASSITSGGADTQYF,TGTGCCAGCAGTATTACTAGCGGTGGTGCAGATACGCAGTATTTT
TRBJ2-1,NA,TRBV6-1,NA,CASTQGLSYNEQFF,TGTGCCAGCACCCAGGGACTGTCCTACAATGAGCAGTTCTTC
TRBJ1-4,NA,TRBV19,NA,CASSGTGYNEKLFF,TGTGCCAGTAGTGGGACGGGATATAATGAAAAACTGTTTTTT
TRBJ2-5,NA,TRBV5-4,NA,CASSLDTETQYF,TGTGCCAGCAGCCTGGACACAGAGACCCAGTACTTC
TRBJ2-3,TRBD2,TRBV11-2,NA,CASSRGLAGGDTQYF,TGTGCCAGCAGCCGGGGACTAGCGGGGGGCGATACGCAGTATTTT
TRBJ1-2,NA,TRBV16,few,CASSQWGTNYGYTF,TGTGCCAGCAGCCAATGGGGCACCAACTATGGCTACACCTTC
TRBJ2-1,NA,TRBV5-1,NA,CASSLDGSNNEQFF,TGCGCCAGCAGCTTGGATGGCAGTAACAATGAGCAGTTCTTC
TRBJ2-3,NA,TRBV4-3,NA,CASSQDRGGSTDTQYF,TGCGCCAGCAGCCAAGATAGGGGGGGCAGCACAGATACGCAGTATTTT
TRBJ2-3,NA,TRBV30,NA,CAWSVSGVTDTQYF,TGTGCCTGGAGTGTATCGGGGGTCACAGATACGCAGTATTTT
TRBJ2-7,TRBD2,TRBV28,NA,CASSLGTRGGYEQYF,TGTGCCAGCAGTCTGGGGACACGGGGGGGGTACGAGCAGTACTTC
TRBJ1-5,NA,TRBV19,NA,CASRLKVGQPQHF,TGTGCCAGTAGGTTGAAAGTGGGTCAGCCCCAGCATTTT
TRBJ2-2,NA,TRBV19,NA,CASNRGADTGELFF,TGTGCCAGTAATCGGGGGGCGGACACCGGGGAGCTGTTTTTT